Below, 16 T cell receptor beta chains from the same sample are listed, as sequenced in a study of breast tumors, draining lymph nodes, adjacent tissues. Samples came from axillary lymph nodes draining the breast cancer. MiXCR, applied by TCRdb to the multiplex PCR reads, yields one record per CDR3 protein. The table includes some 170,000 distinct CDR3 sequences, roughly 35% detected once. Sequenced sample: axillary lymph node tissue. The receptor set was obtained from a female donor with breast cancer. Some clones in this sample may be carry-over from other donors' samples.

This clonotype has at least ten counts. This sequence joins TRBV9 and TRBJ2-1; D might be TRBD2 (5 bases). CDR3 length: 13 amino acids. The ends were cut back, 4 bases at V and 7 bases at J, with 12 bases in the middle. Germline V CDR1 and CDR2: SGDLS, YYNGEE. CDR3 region: CASSPPPGNEQFF. The CDR3 coding sequence is TGTGCCAGCAGCCCCCCCCCGGGAAATGAGCAGTTCTTC.

This clonotype occurred a few times. The CDR3 is CASSLGLYEQFF. CDR3 bases: TGTGCCAGCAGCTTAGGACTGTATGAGCAGTTCTTC. The genes are TRBV11-2 and TRBJ2-1; D not resolved. CDR3 size: 12 residues. V shed 1 base and J shed 8 bases, with 6 bases lying between them. In germline, CDR1 is SGHAT, CDR2 FQNNGV. The variable domain in full, completed from reference TRBV11-2 and TRBJ2-1, reads EAGVAQSPRYKIIEKRQSVAFWCNPISGHATLYWYQQILGQGPKLLIQFQNNGVVDDSQLPKDRFSAERLKGVDSTLKIQPAKLEDSAVYLCASSLGLYEQFFGPGTRLTVL.

V gene TRBV7-2 combines with J gene TRBJ2-7, with D possibly TRBD1 on 8 matching bases. This CDR3 has 16 residues. In germline, CDR1 is SGHTA, CDR2 FQGNSA. V was cut by 7 bases and J by 6 bases, with 25 bases left in between. The CDR3 region has the DNA TGTGCCAGCACCGAGACTAGCAGGGGGCGCAGGGGCGAGCAGTACTTC. This gives the protein CASTETSRGRRGEQYF. The whole variable domain, filled in from reference TRBV7-2 and TRBJ2-7, reads GAGVSQSPSNKVTEKGKDVELRCDPISGHTALYWYRQSLGQGLEFLIYFQGNSAPDKSGLPSDRFSAERTGGSVSTLTIQRTQQEDSAVYLCASTETSRGRRGEQYFGPGTRLTVT.

This clonotype was detected once. J is TRBJ2-7 and V is TRBV28, with a weak D call TRBD1 (6 bases). CDR1 is MDHEN, CDR2 SYDVKM, per germline. The V end lost 6 bases, the J end lost 2 bases, and 17 bases lay between the germline ends. The CDR3 covers 15 residues. The CDR3 spells CASSRGNRATYEQYF. As DNA, the CDR3 is TGTGCCAGCAGCCGAGGGAACAGGGCTACCTACGAGCAGTACTTC. The complete variable domain, with remaining parts taken from reference TRBV28 and TRBJ2-7, reads DVKVTQSSRYLVKRTGEKVFLECVQDMDHENMFWYRQDPGLGLRLIYFSYDVKMKEKGDIPEGYSVSREKKERFSLILESASTNQTSMYLCASSRGNRATYEQYFGPGTRLTVT.

This clonotype was counted many times. The V call is TRBV20-1, the J call TRBJ2-5; 8 positions agree with TRBD1. V was clipped by 5 bases and J by 4 bases; unmatched bases: 9. CDR1 and CDR2 from the germline V gene are DFQATT and SNEGSKA (reference sequence). The CDR3 is 14 amino acids. The CDR3 spells CSAARDRTPETQYF. Written as DNA, the CDR3 is TGCAGTGCTGCCCGGGACAGGACGCCAGAGACCCAGTACTTC.

The genes are TRBV2 and TRBJ2-3, with D unresolved. The germline V gene encodes CDR1 SNHLY and CDR2 FYNNEI. The CDR3 spans 12 residues. Trimming took 4 bases from V and 3 from J, leaving 5 bases between them. The CDR3 DNA is TGTGCCAGCAGTGGCCAAACAGATACGCAGTATTTT. Residues: CASSGQTDTQYF.

This clonotype has only one observation. The V gene is TRBV2, the J gene TRBJ2-1; 7 bases match TRBD2. CDR3 size: 14 residues. Germline V lookup: CDR1 SNHLY, CDR2 FYNNEI. J gave up 4 bases and V 4 bases, and 4 bases lay outside the gene matches. CDR3 residues: CASSVGGGYNEQFF. In nucleotides, the CDR3 is TGTGCCAGCAGTGTTGGCGGGGGATACAATGAGCAGTTCTTC. The full variable domain, rest sourced from reference TRBV2 and TRBJ2-1, is EPEVTQTPSHQVTQMGQEVILRCVPISNHLYFYWYRQILGQKVEFLVSFYNNEISEKSEIFDDQFSVERPDGSNFTLKIRSTKLEDSAMYFCASSVGGGYNEQFFGPGTRLTVL.

This clonotype was seen repeatedly, ten times or more. The chain uses TRBV24-1 and TRBJ2-2; D is possibly TRBD2 (5 bases). The CDR3 totals 17 residues. Germline loops: CDR1 KGHDR, CDR2 SFDVKD. V shed 3 bases and J shed 2 bases, with 15 bases lying between them. The CDR3 nucleotides are TGTGCCACCAGTGATCCCCCCGGGATCACTAACACCGGGGAGCTGTTTTTT. Translated: CATSDPPGITNTGELFF.

This clonotype came up many times. The chain joins TRBV7-6 to TRBJ2-5; no clear D. The V gene lost 5 bases and the J gene lost 3 bases, with 10 bases spanning the gap. The germline CDR1 and CDR2 sequences are SGHVS and FNYEAQ. This CDR3 comprises 13 residues. In nucleotides, the CDR3 is TGTGCCAGCAGCATCGGGTCTAAAGAGACCCAGTACTTC. Translating gives CASSIGSKETQYF. Together with reference TRBV7-6 and TRBJ2-5, the CDR3 gives the full variable domain: GAGVSQSPRYKVTKRGQDVALRCDPISGHVSLYWYRQALGQGPEFLTYFNYEAQQDKSGLPNDRFSAERPEGSISTLTIQRTEQRDSAMYRCASSIGSKETQYFGPGTRLLVL.

This clonotype was counted ten times or more. The chain is built from TRBV2 and TRBJ2-3, with 9 positions matching TRBD1. V trimming: 6 bases; J trimming: 0 bases; junction bases outside the gene matches: 4. The CDR3 has 15 residues. Germline V gene data show CDR1 as SNHLY and CDR2 as FYNNEI. This chain's CDR3 is CASRDRGSSTDTQYF. Written as DNA, the CDR3 is TGTGCCAGCAGAGACAGGGGGTCTAGCACAGATACGCAGTATTTT.

Written as DNA, the CDR3 is TGTGCCAGCAGCCGGGGGGTAGAGACCCAGTACTTC. It specifies CASSRGVETQYF. The rearrangement uses TRBV11-1 and TRBJ2-5, with 7 bases matching TRBD2. V trimming: 5 bases; J trimming: 4 bases; junction bases outside the gene matches: 1. CDR1 and CDR2 from the germline V gene are SGHAT and FQDESV (reference sequence). The CDR3 covers 12 residues. Combining the CDR3 with reference TRBV11-1 and TRBJ2-5 gives the whole variable domain EAEVAQSPRYKITEKSQAVAFWCDPISGHATLYWYRQILGQGPELLVQFQDESVVDDSQLPKDRFSAERLKGVDSTLKIQPAELGDSAMYLCASSRGVETQYFGPGTRLLVL.

The table lists this clonotype with many counts. This sequence joins TRBV20-1 and TRBJ1-5; D might be TRBD1 (6 bases). The CDR3 spans 15 residues. CDR1 and CDR2 from the germline V gene are DFQATT and SNEGSKA (reference sequence). The DNA of the CDR3 is TGCAGCGGCGGGGGGGCCGACCCCGGCAATCAGCCCCAGCATTTT. Translating gives CSGGGADPGNQPQHF.

The CDR3, as DNA: TGCAGCGTCGGGGACAGCCCCACTGAAGCTTTCTTT. This gives the protein CSVGDSPTEAFF. The chain is built from TRBV29-1 and TRBJ1-1; the match to TRBD1 covers 7 bases. The junction had 5 bases not matched to a gene; V was cut back by 6 bases and J by 4 bases. There are 12 residues in the CDR3. Germline V CDR1 and CDR2: SQVTM, ANQGSEA.

The rearrangement joins TRBV7-8 to TRBJ2-7; D not certain. The CDR3 is 15 amino acids. V lost 5 bases and J 3 bases, leaving 17 bases between the germline ends. Germline values: CDR1 SGHVS, CDR2 FQNEAQ. The CDR3 sequence is CASSRRPATIYEQYF. In DNA form, the CDR3 reads TGTGCCAGCAGCCGGAGACCAGCGACCATCTACGAGCAGTACTTC.

This clonotype has a count of ten or more. The rearrangement uses TRBV30 and TRBJ1-2; D is unresolved. V was clipped by 5 bases and J by 4 bases, with 23 bases between them. CDR1 and CDR2 (germline): GTSNPN, SVGIG (reference sequence). The length of the CDR3 is 16 residues. In DNA form, the CDR3 reads TGTGCCTGGGACGGAGTTGGAGGGAGGGCGGCCTATGGCTACACCTTC. Translated: CAWDGVGGRAAYGYTF.

A remark on this clonotype: No conserved phenylalanine or tryptophan is present at the end of the CDR3, so a read error is the likely explanation. V usage is TRBV7-8 and J usage is TRBJ1-3; no reliable D call. This CDR3 is built from 12 residues. Between the trimmed V and J ends, which lost 8 bases and 0 bases, there was a span of 5 bases. Germline lookup yields CDR1 SGHVS and CDR2 FQNEAQ. CDR3 region: CASALSGNTIYS. DNA for the CDR3: TGTGCCAGCGCCCTCTCTGGAAACACCATATATTCC.